These 5 T cell receptor beta chains share one sample of origin, sequenced in a study of blood T cell repertoires in COVID-19. Repertoires were generated with immunoSEQ multiplex PCR, while TCRdb's copy carries only in-frame clones and drops some. The sample holds about 120,000 clones, 85% to 90% seen once. The sample consisted of peripheral blood. These receptor sequences come from a woman aged 55-70 years with COVID-19, enrolled during active disease.

This chain connects TRBV5-4 to TRBJ2-7, with 10 bases lining up with TRBD2. The germline gives CDR1 SGHNT, CDR2 YYREEE (reference sequence). Trimming at V came to 3 bases and at J to 4 bases, leaving 7 bases not matched to a gene. This CDR3 has 15 residues. The CDR3 DNA follows: TGTGCCAGCAGCTCCGAGCCGGGACTAGCGTACGAGCAGTACTTC. Translation gives CASSSEPGLAYEQYF.

The chain couples TRBV7-3 to TRBJ2-3; TRBD2 matches at 7 bases. Germline V gives CDR1 SGHTA, CDR2 FQGTGA. The CDR3 covers 16 residues. V dropped 2 bases and J dropped 1; count of bases not matched to a gene: 6. The CDR3 loop reads CASSLLGGGGTDTQYF. CDR3 nucleotides: TGTGCCAGCAGCTTATTAGGCGGGGGAGGCACAGATACGCAGTATTTT.

The gene calls are TRBV7-2 and TRBJ2-5, with 10 bases aligning to TRBD2. This CDR3 spans 14 amino acids. Unmatched junction bases numbered 5, after V lost 5 bases and J lost 5 bases. Germline V gene lookup returns CDR1 SGHTA and CDR2 FQGNSA. The CDR3 loop is CASSKRGGRETQYF. The CDR3 DNA reads TGTGCCAGCAGCAAGCGGGGGGGCCGGGAGACCCAGTACTTC. The full variable domain, with the rest looked up from reference TRBV7-2 and TRBJ2-5, is GAGVSQSPSNKVTEKGKDVELRCDPISGHTALYWYRQSLGQGLEFLIYFQGNSAPDKSGLPSDRFSAERTGGSVSTLTIQRTQQEDSAVYLCASSKRGGRETQYFGPGTRLLVL.

CDR3 loop: CASSNYGLAGGELFF. The CDR3 coding sequence is TGTGCCAGTAGTAATTACGGACTAGCGGGCGGGGAGCTGTTTTTT. The J gene is TRBJ2-2, the V gene TRBV19; 11 bases agree with TRBD2. CDR1 and CDR2 (germline): LNHDA, SQIVND (reference sequence). The CDR3 consists of 15 residues. V lost 4 bases and J lost 7; bases outside the gene matches: 5.

This chain connects TRBV5-4 to TRBJ2-7, with 10 bases matching TRBD1. From germline, CDR1 is SGHNT and CDR2 YYREEE (reference sequence). The length of the CDR3 is 15 residues. V lost 6 bases to trimming and J lost 0 bases; unmatched junction nucleotides: 6. The CDR3 DNA is TGTGCCAGCACCAAGGGACAGGGGAACTCCTACGAGCAGTACTTC. This encodes CASTKGQGNSYEQYF.